This is a list of T cell receptor beta chains from one sample in a study of T cells in Graves' hyperthyroidism and ophthalmopathy. TCRdb re-derived calls from the multiplex PCR reads in MiXCR, one entry per CDR3 protein. In the table there are more than 550,000 distinct CDR3 sequences, around 20% of which are singletons. The sample consisted of blood. Receptors originate from a woman aged 45-59 years with Graves' hyperthyroidism that later progressed to Graves' ophthalmopathy. Both conserved end residues are part of each CDR3. The D gene is left open where the match is weak. Rows give clone size only sometimes, using once, few, many, or a class for an expanded clone.

V	J	size	D	CDR3	DNA
TRBV6-1	TRBJ1-5	few	TRBD1	CASSTTGQGNQPQHF	TGTGCCAGCAGTACCACGGGACAGGGGAATCAGCCCCAGCATTTT
TRBV12-3/TRBV12-4	TRBJ2-1	few	NA	CASAMYNEQFF	TGTGCCAGCGCCATGTACAATGAGCAGTTCTTC
TRBV29-1	TRBJ1-4	NA	TRBD1	CSVGAQGISGEKLFF	TGCAGCGTTGGCGCACAGGGGATTTCAGGTGAAAAACTGTTTTTT
TRBV6-1	TRBJ2-1	NA	TRBD2	CASSEGAGVVNEQFF	TGTGCCAGCAGTGAAGGAGCGGGAGTCGTCAATGAGCAGTTCTTC
TRBV10-2	TRBJ1-2	NA	NA	CASSEKGLSNYGYTF	TGCGCCAGCAGTGAGAAGGGGCTATCTAACTATGGCTACACCTTC
TRBV18	TRBJ1-1	many	TRBD1	CASSPQRDSIWGAFF	TGTGCCAGCTCACCACAACGGGACAGCATTTGGGGGGCTTTCTTT
TRBV6-2/TRBV6-3	TRBJ1-2	few	NA	CASSYRTANYGYTF	TGTGCCAGCAGTTACCGGACAGCGAACTATGGCTACACCTTC
TRBV7-8	TRBJ2-1	NA	TRBD2	CASSGLAGGIYNEQFF	TGTGCCAGCAGCGGACTAGCGGGGGGGATCTACAATGAGCAGTTCTTC
TRBV20-1	TRBJ2-7	many	NA	CSPQLLRGMGYSEQYF	TGCAGTCCACAATTACTTCGGGGAATGGGATATAGCGAGCAGTACTTC
TRBV3-1	TRBJ2-7	many	NA	CASRSRDTYEQYF	TGTGCCAGCAGAAGCAGGGACACCTACGAGCAGTACTTC
TRBV3-1	TRBJ2-7	many	NA	CASSQAGSYEQYF	TGTGCCAGCAGCCAGGCGGGCTCCTACGAGCAGTACTTC
TRBV12-5	TRBJ2-3	many	TRBD1	CASGLDTGGLSTDTQYF	TGTGCTAGTGGTTTGGACACAGGGGGCCTTAGCACAGATACGCAGTATTTT
TRBV29-1	TRBJ1-1	few	NA	CSVEGDRSEAFF	TGCAGCGTTGAAGGGGACCGTAGCGAAGCTTTCTTT
TRBV19	TRBJ1-1	NA	NA	CVTSVKGYTEAFF	TGTGTCACCTCGGTTAAGGGGTACACTGAAGCTTTCTTT
TRBV5-5	TRBJ2-5	few	NA	CASSLDRAIAETQYF	TGTGCCAGCAGCTTGGACAGGGCTATTGCAGAGACCCAGTACTTC
TRBV9	TRBJ2-1	NA	NA	CASSADPYDYNEQFF	TGTGCCAGCAGCGCAGACCCCTATGACTACAATGAGCAGTTCTTC
TRBV30	TRBJ2-3	few	NA	CAWSNMGPDTQYF	TGTGCCTGGAGTAATATGGGCCCAGATACGCAGTATTTT
TRBV7-2	TRBJ2-7	many	NA	CASSLDGVYEQYF	TGTGCCAGCAGCTTAGACGGGGTCTACGAGCAGTACTTC
TRBV20-1	TRBJ2-3	NA	NA	CSAPPLHTDTQYF	TGCAGTGCTCCTCCCCTCCACACAGATACGCAGTATTTT
TRBV29-1	TRBJ1-1	few	NA	CSVGSGGWTEAFF	TGCAGCGTTGGCTCGGGCGGGTGGACTGAAGCTTTCTTT
TRBV2	TRBJ1-5	NA	NA	CASSVGSVYSNQPQHF	TGTGCCAGCAGTGTAGGGTCGGTTTATAGCAATCAGCCCCAGCATTTT
TRBV3-1	TRBJ2-5	many	TRBD2	CASSQGTSGGAETQYF	TGTGCCAGCAGCCAAGGGACTAGCGGGGGGGCTGAGACCCAGTACTTC
TRBV19	TRBJ2-4	NA	NA	CASSMGSRGNIQYF	TGTGCCAGTAGTATGGGGAGTCGCGGAAACATTCAGTACTTC
TRBV24-1	TRBJ1-6	many	NA	CATSDTMTGGSPLHF	TGTGCCACCAGTGATACCATGACAGGTGGTTCACCCCTCCACTTT
TRBV20-1	TRBJ2-3	many	NA	CSADLSRGTDTQYF	TGCAGTGCTGACCTAAGTCGGGGCACAGATACGCAGTATTTT
TRBV7-2	TRBJ1-2	many	NA	CASSLDPGRNYGYTF	TGTGCCAGCAGCTTAGACCCGGGGCGAAACTATGGCTACACCTTC
TRBV7-8	TRBJ2-5	NA	TRBD1	CASSQLIDRGQETQYF	TGTGCCAGCAGCCAATTAATCGACAGGGGTCAAGAGACCCAGTACTTC
TRBV20-1	TRBJ2-7	NA	TRBD1	CSATPWTGTYEQYF	TGCAGTGCTACCCCTTGGACAGGAACCTACGAGCAGTACTTC
TRBV3-1	TRBJ2-5	many	TRBD1	CASEHGAGGSETQYF	TGTGCCAGCGAGCACGGGGCAGGGGGCAGCGAGACCCAGTACTTC
TRBV20-1	TRBJ2-1	many	NA	CSATDGASSYNEQFF	TGCAGTGCTACGGATGGGGCCAGCTCCTACAATGAGCAGTTCTTC
TRBV2	TRBJ2-2	once	TRBD1	CASQRQGATGELFF	TGTGCCAGCCAGAGGCAGGGGGCAACCGGGGAGCTGTTTTTT
TRBV6-1	TRBJ1-4	NA	TRBD1	CASSDTGESREKLFF	TGTGCCAGCAGTGATACAGGGGAGAGCCGTGAAAAACTGTTTTTT
TRBV11-2	TRBJ2-3	NA	TRBD2	CASSLMAGGLPLTDTQYF	TGTGCCAGCAGCTTAATGGCGGGGGGGCTACCCCTCACAGATACGCAGTATTTT
TRBV20-1	TRBJ1-1	many	NA	CSARAPPGESSTEAFF	TGCAGTGCTAGAGCCCCTCCCGGGGAGTCGAGCACTGAAGCTTTCTTT
TRBV29-1	TRBJ1-3	NA	NA	CSVESSGNTIYF	TGCAGCGTTGAAAGCTCTGGAAACACCATATATTTT
TRBV20-1	TRBJ2-7	many	NA	CSAKKENTYEQYF	TGCAGTGCTAAAAAAGAGAATACCTACGAGCAGTACTTC
TRBV7-9	TRBJ2-3	many	TRBD2	CASSLTAGGSTDTQYF	TGTGCCAGCAGCTTAACAGCGGGGGGGAGCACAGATACGCAGTATTTT
TRBV18	TRBJ1-1	few	NA	CASSPSPGSEAFF	TGTGCCAGCTCACCATCCCCAGGCTCTGAAGCTTTCTTT
TRBV20-1	TRBJ1-2	many	NA	CSARDGRANYGYTF	TGCAGTGCTAGAGATGGCAGAGCAAACTATGGCTACACCTTC
TRBV29-1	TRBJ1-2	few	NA	CSAGGQSNYGYTF	TGCAGCGCCGGGGGGCAATCTAACTATGGCTACACCTTC
TRBV4-1	TRBJ2-3	NA	NA	CASSPSAITDTQYF	TGCGCCAGCAGCCCAAGCGCGATCACAGATACGCAGTATTTT
TRBV9	TRBJ1-5	NA	TRBD1	CASSPRGTGNQPQHF	TGTGCCAGCAGCCCCCGTGGGACAGGTAATCAGCCCCAGCATTTT
TRBV19	TRBJ1-5	NA	NA	CASSKGLTQPQHF	TGTGCCAGTAGTAAGGGGCTAACTCAGCCCCAGCATTTT
TRBV28	TRBJ1-4	NA	TRBD1	CASGGAGGGTNEKLFF	TGTGCCAGCGGTGGTGCAGGGGGCGGAACTAATGAAAAACTGTTTTTT
TRBV20-1	TRBJ2-5	few	TRBD2	CSARKAGGGQETQYF	TGCAGTGCTAGAAAAGCGGGAGGGGGCCAAGAGACCCAGTACTTC
TRBV5-4	TRBJ2-3	NA	TRBD2	CASSRGTSGRITDTQYF	TGTGCCAGCAGCAGAGGGACTAGCGGGCGAATTACAGATACGCAGTATTTT
TRBV18	TRBJ1-1	many	NA	CASSPQSGNTEAFF	TGTGCCAGCTCACCACAGAGCGGGAACACTGAAGCTTTCTTT
TRBV29-1	TRBJ1-2	NA	NA	CSVRAGAYGYTF	TGCAGCGTTCGTGCAGGGGCGTATGGCTACACCTTC
TRBV11-1	TRBJ2-3	many	NA	CASSGQSTDTQYF	TGTGCCAGCAGCGGACAGTCCACAGATACGCAGTATTTT
TRBV5-1	TRBJ1-1	many	TRBD1	CASSRDRGTEAFF	TGTGCCAGCAGCCGCGACAGGGGTACTGAAGCTTTCTTT
TRBV11-3	TRBJ2-2	NA	TRBD1	CASSLEVVLGQGSTGELFF	TGTGCCAGCAGCTTAGAGGTTGTTCTGGGACAGGGGTCCACCGGGGAGCTGTTTTTT
TRBV6-1	TRBJ2-2	few	NA	CASTPRRDSNTGELFF	TGTGCCAGCACCCCACGCCGAGACTCCAACACCGGGGAGCTGTTTTTT
TRBV30	TRBJ2-2	few	NA	CAWSSPGTLNTGELFF	TGTGCCTGGAGTTCCCCGGGAACACTTAACACCGGGGAGCTGTTTTTT
TRBV20-1	TRBJ1-1	NA	NA	CSARETGQNTEAFF	TGCAGTGCTAGAGAAACGGGACAGAACACTGAAGCTTTCTTT
TRBV7-9	TRBJ1-2	many	NA	CASSPPPGPAWDNYGYTF	TGTGCCAGCAGCCCTCCCCCGGGCCCGGCTTGGGATAACTATGGCTACACCTTC
TRBV11-2	TRBJ2-7	many	NA	CASSFSSVGSYEQYF	TGTGCCAGCAGCTTTAGTTCAGTGGGGTCTTACGAGCAGTACTTC
TRBV18	TRBJ2-6	few	TRBD1	CASSLRQGHSTGANVLTF	TGTGCCAGCTCATTACGACAGGGACATAGTACAGGGGCCAACGTCCTGACTTTC
TRBV24-1	TRBJ1-5	once	NA	CATASAGRDQPQHF	TGTGCCACCGCCTCCGCGGGGCGTGATCAGCCCCAGCATTTT
TRBV4-1	TRBJ2-1	NA	TRBD2	CASSQDQSGGGPNEQFF	TGTGCCAGCAGCCAAGATCAAAGCGGGGGGGGCCCCAATGAGCAGTTCTTC